This T cell receptor (beta chain) stems from a study of T-cell memory formation after mild COVID-19. Germline trimming cut 5 bases from V and 3 bases from J; bases unmatched to any gene: 4. CDR3 length: 14 amino acids. In germline, CDR1 is SGHTA, CDR2 FQGNSA. General study points: Memory sampled before infection contained some responding clones, suggesting cross-reactive memory joined. The main location of contracting CD4+ clones was CM and EM, and that of contracting CD8+ clones was EMRA.

This clonotype was observed a few times. Its cognate antigen is unknown. Constant-segment primers and 5'RACE yielded cDNA libraries for TCR alpha and TCR beta, each carrying sample barcodes and UMIs. TCRdb re-called the 5' RACE reads through MiXCR, storing one row per CDR3 protein. The sample holds around 260,000 distinct CDR3 sequences, roughly 17% seen once. The TCR was taken from a man younger than 30 who had mild COVID-19 (a few samples of this study predate the infection). Cell type and time point are not known. This chain uses TRBV7-2 with TRBJ1-1; 9 nucleotides match TRBD1. The source material was PBMCs or a T cell subset sorted from them (not recorded which). CDR3 DNA sequence: TGTGCCAGCAGCAATCGACAGGGGGACACTGAAGCTTTCTTT. Protein product: CASSNRQGDTEAFF.